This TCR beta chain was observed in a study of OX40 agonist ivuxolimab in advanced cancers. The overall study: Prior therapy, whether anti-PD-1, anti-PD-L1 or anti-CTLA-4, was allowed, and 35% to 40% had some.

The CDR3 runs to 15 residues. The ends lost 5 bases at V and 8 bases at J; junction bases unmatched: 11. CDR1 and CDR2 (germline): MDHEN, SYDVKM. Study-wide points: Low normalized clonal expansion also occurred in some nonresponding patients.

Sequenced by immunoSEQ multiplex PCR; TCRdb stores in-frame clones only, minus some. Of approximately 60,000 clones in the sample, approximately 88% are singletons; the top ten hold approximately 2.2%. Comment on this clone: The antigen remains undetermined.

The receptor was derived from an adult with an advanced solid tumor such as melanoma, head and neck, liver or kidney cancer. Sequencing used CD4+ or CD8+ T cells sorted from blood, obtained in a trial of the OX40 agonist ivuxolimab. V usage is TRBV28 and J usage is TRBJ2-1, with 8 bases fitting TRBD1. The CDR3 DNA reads TGTGCCAGCAGTGGGACAGGAACCCAATCCCATGAGCAGTTCTTC. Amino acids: CASSGTGTQSHEQFF.